The rows below give T cell receptor beta chains drawn from one sample of a study of vaccination and CD4 T cells after COVID-19. Their recognized antigens are unknown. One entry per CDR3 protein results from TCRdb running MiXCR on the PCR reads. The data contain 8,500 to 13,000 distinct CDR3 sequences, more than 20% of them singletons. The source was CD4+ T cells from blood, cultured in vitro, collected after SARS-CoV-2 vaccination. All receptors come from a human donor who had recovered from COVID-19. The CDR3 runs from the conserved cysteine through the conserved F or W. A D gene is named only where the DNA matches it firmly. Size values are once, few and many counts, or a class for expanded clones, and some rows have none.

J gene: TRBJ1-2
clone size: few
V gene: TRBV1
D gene: .
CDR3 protein: CTSSPMGAYGYTF
CDR3 DNA: TGCACCAGCTCCCCTATGGGTGCATATGGCTACACCTTC

J gene: TRBJ2-7
clone size: few
V gene: TRBV7-2
D gene: .
CDR3 protein: CASSVGGASAQYEQYF
CDR3 DNA: TGTGCCAGCAGCGTAGGCGGGGCTAGCGCCCAATACGAGCAGTACTTC

J gene: TRBJ2-7
clone size: .
V gene: TRBV28
D gene: .
CDR3 protein: CASSLITHEQYF
CDR3 DNA: TGTGCCAGCAGTTTAATCACTCACGAGCAGTACTTC

J gene: TRBJ2-1
clone size: .
V gene: TRBV9
D gene: TRBD2
CDR3 protein: CASSAPAGDEQFF
CDR3 DNA: TGTGCCAGCAGCGCGCCCGCGGGGGATGAGCAGTTCTTC

J gene: TRBJ2-4
clone size: .
V gene: TRBV19
D gene: .
CDR3 protein: CASSIDRDRGTLAKNIQYF
CDR3 DNA: TGTGCCAGTAGTATAGACCGCGATCGGGGCACACTAGCCAAAAACATTCAGTACTTC

J gene: TRBJ1-6
clone size: medium-sized
V gene: TRBV11-3
D gene: .
CDR3 protein: CASSKSSYNSPLHF
CDR3 DNA: TGTGCCAGCAGCAAGAGCTCCTATAATTCACCCCTCCACTTT

J gene: TRBJ2-4
clone size: few
V gene: TRBV10-1
D gene: TRBD2
CDR3 protein: CASSESMAGGPKNIQYF
CDR3 DNA: TGCGCCAGCAGTGAGTCAATGGCGGGAGGGCCTAAAAACATTCAGTACTTC

J gene: TRBJ1-2
clone size: .
V gene: TRBV29-1
D gene: .
CDR3 protein: CSVSQNGYTF
CDR3 DNA: TGCAGCGTTTCACAGAATGGCTACACCTTC

J gene: TRBJ2-1
clone size: .
V gene: TRBV19
D gene: .
CDR3 protein: CASSIWAVGSNEQFF
CDR3 DNA: TGTGCCAGTAGTATATGGGCAGTGGGGAGCAATGAGCAGTTCTTC

J gene: TRBJ2-3
clone size: few
V gene: TRBV19
D gene: .
CDR3 protein: CASSFKASGTQYF
CDR3 DNA: TGTGCCAGTAGTTTTAAGGCCTCGGGTACGCAGTATTTT

J gene: TRBJ1-1
clone size: .
V gene: TRBV6-4
D gene: .
CDR3 protein: CASRIPATGPGDTEAFF
CDR3 DNA: TGTGCCAGCAGGATACCCGCGACAGGTCCAGGGGACACTGAAGCTTTCTTT

J gene: TRBJ2-4
clone size: .
V gene: TRBV6-1
D gene: TRBD2
CDR3 protein: CASRALAGQYF
CDR3 DNA: TGTGCCAGCAGGGCCCTAGCGGGGCAGTACTTC

J gene: TRBJ2-7
clone size: few
V gene: TRBV4-3
D gene: TRBD1
CDR3 protein: CASSRLRGTDSYEQYF
CDR3 DNA: TGCGCCAGCAGCCGGTTAAGAGGGACAGATTCCTACGAGCAGTACTTC

J gene: TRBJ2-3
clone size: .
V gene: TRBV27
D gene: TRBD2
CDR3 protein: CASRWSGRSDTQYF
CDR3 DNA: TGTGCCAGCAGATGGAGCGGGAGGAGCGATACGCAGTATTTT

J gene: TRBJ2-2
clone size: .
V gene: TRBV4-3
D gene: TRBD1
CDR3 protein: CASSRDRAQDTGELFF
CDR3 DNA: TGCGCCAGCAGCCGAGACAGGGCCCAGGACACCGGGGAGCTGTTTTTT

J gene: TRBJ2-1
clone size: .
V gene: TRBV15
D gene: .
CDR3 protein: CATSRGQSDYNEQFF
CDR3 DNA: TGTGCCACCAGCAGAGGTCAATCGGATTACAATGAGCAGTTCTTC

J gene: TRBJ1-5
clone size: .
V gene: TRBV28
D gene: .
CDR3 protein: CASSWEGGPSNQPQHF
CDR3 DNA: TGTGCCAGCAGTTGGGAGGGGGGACCTAGCAATCAGCCCCAGCATTTT

J gene: TRBJ2-5
clone size: few
V gene: TRBV28
D gene: .
CDR3 protein: CASRNRGTQETQYF
CDR3 DNA: TGTGCCAGCAGAAACCGCGGCACGCAAGAGACCCAGTACTTC

J gene: TRBJ2-7
clone size: .
V gene: TRBV27
D gene: TRBD1
CDR3 protein: CASTSSRRDSSTYEQYF
CDR3 DNA: TGTGCCAGCACCTCCTCCCGTCGGGACAGCTCTACCTACGAGCAGTACTTC

J gene: TRBJ2-7
clone size: .
V gene: TRBV6-1
D gene: TRBD2
CDR3 protein: CASSGAGSYEQYF
CDR3 DNA: TGTGCCAGCAGCGGAGCGGGAAGCTACGAGCAGTACTTC

J gene: TRBJ1-2
clone size: .
V gene: TRBV7-3
D gene: .
CDR3 protein: CASGSRGLVYGYTF
CDR3 DNA: TGTGCCAGCGGATCCAGGGGTTTGGTCTATGGCTACACCTTC

J gene: TRBJ1-2
clone size: few
V gene: TRBV27
D gene: .
CDR3 protein: CASSFTGTFYGYTF
CDR3 DNA: TGTGCCAGCAGTTTTACCGGGACATTCTATGGCTACACCTTC

J gene: TRBJ1-2
clone size: .
V gene: TRBV10-3
D gene: TRBD1
CDR3 protein: CATSSSSDRDGYTF
CDR3 DNA: TGTGCCACCTCGTCTAGTTCCGACAGGGATGGCTACACCTTC

J gene: TRBJ1-2
clone size: medium-sized
V gene: TRBV20-1
D gene: TRBD1
CDR3 protein: CSAEDRGSEGYTF
CDR3 DNA: TGCAGTGCCGAGGACAGGGGTTCGGAAGGCTACACCTTC

J gene: TRBJ2-3
clone size: few
V gene: TRBV6-1
D gene: .
CDR3 protein: CASSPSGHTDTQYF
CDR3 DNA: TGTGCCAGCAGCCCCAGCGGACACACAGATACGCAGTATTTT